The 6 T cell receptor beta chains given below trace back to one sample, sequenced in a study of shared clonotypes between healthy human individuals. The data were produced by immunoSEQ multiplex PCR, yet TCRdb's version contains in-frame clones alone and is incomplete. The data contain about 2.3 million clones, about nine tenths of them singletons. The sample comprised naive CD4+ T cells from PBMCs. As to subset: CD45RA+ positively selected. Every receptor here comes from a man younger than 35 in good health. Some clones in this sample may be carry-over from other donors' samples.

This chain links TRBV5-1 with TRBJ1-2; tentative D call: TRBD1 (5 bases). CDR1 is SGHRS, CDR2 YFSETQ, per germline. The germline V and J ends were trimmed by 5 bases and 1 base, with 12 bases remaining between them. CDR3 length: 14 amino acids. The CDR3 is CASRPGGFNYGYTF. The CDR3 nucleotides are TGCGCCAGCAGACCCGGGGGTTTTAACTATGGCTACACCTTC.

This clone was counted once. This sample includes further DNA sequences coding for the same CDR3. The V call is TRBV5-4, the J call TRBJ2-5; a weak D match, TRBD1 (5 bases). Germline V gene lookup returns CDR1 SGHNT and CDR2 YYREEE (reference sequence). This CDR3 comprises 14 residues. Trimming removed 0 bases from V and 2 bases from J, with 8 bases in between. CDR3 sequence: CASSLAQGQETQYF. The CDR3 nucleotides are TGTGCCAGCAGCTTGGCGCAGGGACAAGAGACCCAGTACTTC. Full variable domain (remainder filled in from reference TRBV5-4 and TRBJ2-5): ETGVTQSPTHLIKTRGQQVTLRCSSQSGHNTVSWYQQALGQGPQFIFQYYREEENGRGNFPPRFSGLQFPNYSSELNVNALELDDSALYLCASSLAQGQETQYFGPGTRLLVL.

The rearrangement links TRBV27 to TRBJ2-5; the D gene is possibly TRBD1 (5 bases). CDR1 is MNHEY and CDR2 is SMNVEV in the germline V gene (reference sequence). The CDR3 runs to 13 residues. V lost 5 bases to trimming and J lost 0 bases, with 7 bases between them. The CDR3 nucleotides are TGTGCCAGCAGTCCAGGGTACCAAGAGACCCAGTACTTC. It is translated as CASSPGYQETQYF.

On this clone itself: Other DNA sequences within the sample encode an identical CDR3. CDR3 in DNA: TGTGCCAGCAGCCTAAAGCGGGAGCCCTACAATGAGCAGTTCTTC. It codes for CASSLKREPYNEQFF. The J gene is TRBJ2-1, the V gene TRBV5-4, with TRBD2 identical over 8 bases. V shed 4 bases, J shed 2 bases, and the junction held 5 bases outside the gene matches. Looked up from germline, CDR1 is SGHNT and CDR2 is YYREEE (reference sequence). The CDR3 length is 15 residues. The full variable domain, its missing parts supplied by reference TRBV5-4 and TRBJ2-1, is ETGVTQSPTHLIKTRGQQVTLRCSSQSGHNTVSWYQQALGQGPQFIFQYYREEENGRGNFPPRFSGLQFPNYSSELNVNALELDDSALYLCASSLKREPYNEQFFGPGTRLTVL.

About this clone: This same CDR3 is encoded by further DNA sequences in the sample. V usage is TRBV6-6 and J usage is TRBJ1-2; D possibly corresponds to TRBD1 (5 bases). The CDR3 consists of 11 residues. V lost 2 bases to trimming and J lost 7 bases, with 5 bases between them. From germline, CDR1 is MNHNY and CDR2 SVGAGI (reference sequence). CDR3 nucleotide sequence: TGTGCCAGCAGTTACGGGGGTGGCTACACCTTC. Translation gives CASSYGGGYTF.

This chain connects TRBV14 to TRBJ2-5; D unclear. V dropped 3 bases and J dropped 2 bases, with 4 bases sitting between them. Looked up from germline, CDR1 is SGHDN and CDR2 is FVKESK. CDR3 length: 12 amino acids. The DNA for the CDR3 is TGTGCCAGCAGCCACAGACAAGAGACCCAGTACTTC. Translated, it gives CASSHRQETQYF.